The T cell receptor (beta chain) under discussion was sequenced for a study of control samples from healthy donors and cancer patients. Sequencing used immunoSEQ multiplex PCR; TCRdb keeps in-frame clones, though not all of them. Of 95,000 to 130,000 clones in the sample, 85% to 95% are singletons; the top ten hold 2.6%. V lost 2 bases, J lost 1 base, and 21 bases lay in between. Looked up from germline, CDR1 is SGHDN and CDR2 is FVKESK. The CDR3 runs to 18 residues. The V and J genes are TRBV14 and TRBJ2-7; possibly TRBD1 for D (6 bases). The TCR was taken from a man aged 25-45 years in good health. Sequencing used blood. CDR3 nucleotides: TGTGCCAGCAGCCAAAGGTCAGGGGTCCTACTCTTTTCCTACGAGCAGTACGTC. Translation: CASSQRSGVLLFSYEQYV.